This TCR beta chain was found in a study of blood T cell repertoires in COVID-19 (dated by TCRdb to about 2020). Looking at the study overall: Samples from collaborators originated in the United States, Italy and Spain and spanned both the acute and convalescent phases of COVID-19. The prospective study material was composed of cDNA or gDNA derived from T cells, B-cell-depleted T cells, or PBMCs. The dataset comprised deeply sampled blood TCRbeta repertoires from subjects exposed to, actively infected with, or recovered from COVID-19. A freely available public database, intended as a resource for researchers studying the immune response to SARS-CoV-2, is where the repertoires were released. Samples came from the ongoing ImmuneRACE study (first 160 participants) plus 1,254 subjects from 6 global collaborators. Sample metadata almost always included a de-identified subject ID, COVID-19 status, age in years and sex. Where HLA class I and class II types were available, the types were taken from metadata supplied by the sample provider, not from assay-based typing.

In regard to this clone: Its antigen target is currently unknown. No much larger clone is present one base from it, and per-base qualities are unavailable.

Each collaborating institution followed its own protocols to collect whole blood in K2EDTA tubes. For TCRbeta analysis, collaborators shipped samples as frozen whole blood, isolated PBMCs, or DNA extracted from either of those sample types. Ends trimmed: V by 2 bases, J by 6 bases; bases unmatched to a gene: 4. The CDR3 goes from the cysteine to the phenylalanine over 13 residues. The DNA shown is the 39-base CDR3, in frame from base 1. Per the germline V gene (reference sequence), SGHAT is the CDR1 and FQDESV is the CDR2. What the research found in general, with its limitations: Clinical and demographic metadata were provided uncurated, with the amount varying by source and participant.

TCRbeta CDR3 regions were amplified from genomic DNA using the immunoSEQ Assay, a bias-controlled multiplex PCR. The paper's data handling went like this. Nucleated cell counts per sample were estimated from amplification of reference gene primers within the assay. To quantify the absolute abundance of each unique TCRbeta CDR3 rearrangement, sequence reads were collapsed and filtered. For each sample, productive Simpson clonality was calculated as the square root of Simpson's diversity index over productive rearrangements. TCRdb limited this immuneACCESS table to in-frame rearrangements with V and J called. A share of clones is missing; checked studies link under half to unresolved V genes, and the rest is unexplained. D and trimming come from the DNA, and the V and J calls and clone size come from that table. The table for this sample lists more than 110,000 clones; around three quarters of them were counted only once. The leading ten clones occupy around 13% of the sample.

The source material was peripheral blood. This TCR was recovered from an elderly man with acute or convalescent COVID-19. The chain is assembled from TRBV11-1 and TRBJ2-7; 7 central nucleotides agree with TRBD2. CDR3 reads: CASSLSSGGEQYF. The sequence in DNA is TGTGCCAGCAGCTTATCCTCGGGGGGCGAGCAGTACTTC.